This T cell receptor (beta chain) originates from a study of CD8+ T cells in alopecia areata. This CDR3 region has 12 residues. The germline V gene encodes CDR1 MNHNY and CDR2 SVGAGI (reference sequence). Trimming shortened V by 2 bases and J by 7 bases, and 9 bases separated the two germline ends. After isolation, RNA underwent reverse transcription to generate cDNA as the sequencing template. Clones were sequenced by immunoSEQ multiplex PCR, and TCRdb holds only the in-frame ones, with some missing. The sample holds 65,000 to 95,000 clones, roughly 51% seen once. From alopecia areata patients, lesional scalp punch biopsies and peripheral blood were collected. This clone was found a few times.

What was sequenced was NKG2D-high CD8+ T cells sorted from blood. The chain links TRBV6-6 to TRBJ2-7; D call uncertain. This receptor was identified in a human donor with alopecia areata. The CDR3 DNA reads TGTGCCAGCAGTTACACCTCTTGGGAGCAGTACTTC. Protein sequence: CASSYTSWEQYF.